This TCR beta chain originates from a study of preoperative IRX-2 immunotherapy in early breast cancer. V was shortened by 4 bases and J by 0 bases, with 13 bases between the two germline ends. The CDR3 is 15 amino acids. Germline V gives CDR1 LNHNV, CDR2 YYDKDF (reference sequence). Libraries were prepared by immunoSEQ multiplex PCR; TCRdb keeps only in-frame clonotypes and omits some of them. The table lists 3,000 to 4,000 clones, more than 75% of them singletons, with 7% in the top ten. The treatment denotes: preoperative locoregional IRX-2 cytokine immunotherapy. There are a few counts of this clone.

The sample was tumor tissue, taken after IRX-2 immunotherapy. The sequence derives from a human donor with breast cancer. The rearrangement joins TRBV15 to TRBJ2-7; possibly TRBD1 for D (5 bases). CDR3 sequence: CATSKPTALSYEQYF. The CDR3 nucleotides are TGTGCCACCAGCAAGCCGACAGCTCTCTCCTACGAGCAGTACTTC.